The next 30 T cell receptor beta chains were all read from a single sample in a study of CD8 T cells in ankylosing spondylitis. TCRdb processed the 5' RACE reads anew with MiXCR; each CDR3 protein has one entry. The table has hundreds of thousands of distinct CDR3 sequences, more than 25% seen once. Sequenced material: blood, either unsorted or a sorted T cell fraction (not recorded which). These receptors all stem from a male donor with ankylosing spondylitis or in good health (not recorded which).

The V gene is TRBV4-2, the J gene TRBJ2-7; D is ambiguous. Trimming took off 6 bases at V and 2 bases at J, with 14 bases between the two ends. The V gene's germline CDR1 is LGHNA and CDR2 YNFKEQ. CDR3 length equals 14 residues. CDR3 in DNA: TGTGCCAGCAGGCGGACCGAGGTAACCTACGAGCAGTACTTC. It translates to CASRRTEVTYEQYF.

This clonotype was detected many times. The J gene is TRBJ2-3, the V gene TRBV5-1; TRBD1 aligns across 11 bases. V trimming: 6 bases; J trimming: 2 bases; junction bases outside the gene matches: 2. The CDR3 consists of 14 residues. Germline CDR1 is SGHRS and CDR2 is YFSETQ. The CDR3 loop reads CASMGQGVTDTQYF. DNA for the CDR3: TGCGCCAGCATGGGACAGGGGGTCACAGATACGCAGTATTTT.

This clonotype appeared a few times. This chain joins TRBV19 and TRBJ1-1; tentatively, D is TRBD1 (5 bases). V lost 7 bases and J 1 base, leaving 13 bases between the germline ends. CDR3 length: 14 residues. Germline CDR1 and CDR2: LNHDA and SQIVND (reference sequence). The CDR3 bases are TGTGCCAGTACTTTGGGGCAGAAGAACACTGAAGCTTTCTTT. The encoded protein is CASTLGQKNTEAFF.

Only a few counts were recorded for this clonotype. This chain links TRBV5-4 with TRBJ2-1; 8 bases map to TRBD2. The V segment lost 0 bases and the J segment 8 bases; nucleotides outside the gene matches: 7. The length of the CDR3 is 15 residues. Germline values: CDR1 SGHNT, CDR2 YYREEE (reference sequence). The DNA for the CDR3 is TGTGCCAGCAGCTTGGGGGGACTAGGTTTCGATGAGCAGTTCTTC. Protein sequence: CASSLGGLGFDEQFF.

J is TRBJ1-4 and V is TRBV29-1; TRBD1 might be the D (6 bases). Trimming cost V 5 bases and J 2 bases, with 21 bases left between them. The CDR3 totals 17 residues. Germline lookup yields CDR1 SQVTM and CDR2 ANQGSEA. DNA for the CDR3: TGCAGCGTTTCCGGTACAATGGACAGAAGTACTAATGAAAAACTGTTTTTT. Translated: CSVSGTMDRSTNEKLFF.

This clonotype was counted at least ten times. CDR3 coding DNA: TGCAGTGCTGGGACTGCGAGCTCCTACAATGAGCAGTTCTTC. Translating gives CSAGTASSYNEQFF. The chain couples TRBV20-1 to TRBJ2-1, with TRBD2 as a possible D gene (6 bases). This CDR3 region has 14 residues. Trimming shortened V by 5 bases and J by 0 bases, and 11 bases separated the two germline ends. The V gene's germline CDR1 is DFQATT and CDR2 SNEGSKA (reference sequence).

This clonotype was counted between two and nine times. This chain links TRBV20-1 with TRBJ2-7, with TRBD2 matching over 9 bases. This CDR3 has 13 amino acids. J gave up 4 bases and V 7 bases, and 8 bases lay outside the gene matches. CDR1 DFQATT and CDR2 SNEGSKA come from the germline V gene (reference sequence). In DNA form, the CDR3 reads TGCAGTGTCGAGGCTAGCGGGATGTACGAGCAGTACTTC. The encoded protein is CSVEASGMYEQYF.

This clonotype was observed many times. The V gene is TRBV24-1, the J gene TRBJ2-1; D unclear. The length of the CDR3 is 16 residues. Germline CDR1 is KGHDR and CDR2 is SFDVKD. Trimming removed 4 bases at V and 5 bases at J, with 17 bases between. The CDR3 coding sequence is TGTGCCACCAGTGACTCAACACGGCCAAGCAACAATGAGCAGTTCTTC. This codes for CATSDSTRPSNNEQFF.

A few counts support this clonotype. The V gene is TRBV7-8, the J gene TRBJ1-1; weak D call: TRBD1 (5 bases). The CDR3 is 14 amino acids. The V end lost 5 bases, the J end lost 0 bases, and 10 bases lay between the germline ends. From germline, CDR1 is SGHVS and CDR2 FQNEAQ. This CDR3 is CASSDGGMNTEAFF. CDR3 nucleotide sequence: TGTGCCAGCAGCGACGGGGGGATGAACACTGAAGCTTTCTTT.

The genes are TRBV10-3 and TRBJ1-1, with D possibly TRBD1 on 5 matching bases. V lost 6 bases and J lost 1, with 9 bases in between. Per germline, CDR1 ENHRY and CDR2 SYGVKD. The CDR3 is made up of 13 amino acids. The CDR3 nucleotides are TGTGCCATCAGGATACAGGAGAACACTGAAGCTTTCTTT. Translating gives CAIRIQENTEAFF.

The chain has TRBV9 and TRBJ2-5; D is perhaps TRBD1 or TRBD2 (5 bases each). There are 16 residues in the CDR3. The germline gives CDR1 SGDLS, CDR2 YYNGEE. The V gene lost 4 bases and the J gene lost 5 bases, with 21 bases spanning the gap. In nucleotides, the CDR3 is TGTGCCAGCAGCTCCATCGGGGCTAGCAGTCATGAGACCCAGTACTTC. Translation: CASSSIGASSHETQYF.

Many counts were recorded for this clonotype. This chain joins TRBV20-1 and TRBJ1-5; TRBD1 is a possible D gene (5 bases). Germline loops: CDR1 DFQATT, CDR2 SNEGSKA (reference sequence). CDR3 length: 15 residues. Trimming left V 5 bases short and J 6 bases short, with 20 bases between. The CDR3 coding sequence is TGCAGTGCTGTTTTGGGACTGACAGCAGGTCAGCCCCAGCATTTT. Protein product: CSAVLGLTAGQPQHF.

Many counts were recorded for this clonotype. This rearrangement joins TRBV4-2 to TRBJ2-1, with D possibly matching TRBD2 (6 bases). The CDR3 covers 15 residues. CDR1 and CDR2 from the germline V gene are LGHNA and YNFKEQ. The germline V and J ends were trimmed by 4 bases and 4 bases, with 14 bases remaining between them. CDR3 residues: CASSRLVLGYNEQFF. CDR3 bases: TGTGCCAGCAGCCGACTAGTTCTAGGGTACAATGAGCAGTTCTTC.

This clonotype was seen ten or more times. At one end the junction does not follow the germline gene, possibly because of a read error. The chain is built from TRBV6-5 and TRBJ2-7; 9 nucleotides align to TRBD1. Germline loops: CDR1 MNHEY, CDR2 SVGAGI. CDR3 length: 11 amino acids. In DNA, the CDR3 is TGTGCCAGCAGTTACTCACAGGGGGCCCGCTTC. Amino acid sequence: CASSYSQGARF.

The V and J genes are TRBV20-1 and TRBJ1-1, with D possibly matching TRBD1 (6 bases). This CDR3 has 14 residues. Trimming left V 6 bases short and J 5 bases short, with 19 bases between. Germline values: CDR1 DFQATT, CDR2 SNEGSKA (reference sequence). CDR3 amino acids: CSAPGGGARTEAFF. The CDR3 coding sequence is TGCAGTGCCCCGGGTGGGGGGGCGCGGACTGAAGCTTTCTTT.

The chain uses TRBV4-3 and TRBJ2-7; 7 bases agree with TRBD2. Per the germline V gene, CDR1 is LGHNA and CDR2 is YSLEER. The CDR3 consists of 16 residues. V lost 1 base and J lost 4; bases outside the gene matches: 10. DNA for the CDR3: TGCGCCAGCAGCCAAGTAGGGTCGGGAGGAGGGTACGAGCAGTACTTC. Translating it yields CASSQVGSGGGYEQYF.

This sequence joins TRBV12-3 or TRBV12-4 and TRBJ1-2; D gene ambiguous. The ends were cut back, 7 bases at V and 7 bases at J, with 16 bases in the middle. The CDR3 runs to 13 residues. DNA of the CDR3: TGTGCCAGCACTTCCGGCCCGGCGGGTGGCTACACCTTC. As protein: CASTSGPAGGYTF.

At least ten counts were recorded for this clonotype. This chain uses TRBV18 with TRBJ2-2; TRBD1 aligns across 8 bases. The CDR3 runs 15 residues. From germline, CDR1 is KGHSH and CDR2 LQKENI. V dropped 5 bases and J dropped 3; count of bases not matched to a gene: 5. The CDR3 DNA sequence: TGTGCCAGCTCAACCTCGGACAGGGACACCGGGGAGCTGTTTTTT. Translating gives CASSTSDRDTGELFF.

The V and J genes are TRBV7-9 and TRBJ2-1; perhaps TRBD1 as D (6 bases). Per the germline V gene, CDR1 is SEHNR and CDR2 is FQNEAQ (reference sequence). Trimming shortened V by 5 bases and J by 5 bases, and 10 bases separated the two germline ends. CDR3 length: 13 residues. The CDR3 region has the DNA TGTGCCAGCAGCAGGGGGTCCCACAATGAGCAGTTCTTC. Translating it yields CASSRGSHNEQFF.

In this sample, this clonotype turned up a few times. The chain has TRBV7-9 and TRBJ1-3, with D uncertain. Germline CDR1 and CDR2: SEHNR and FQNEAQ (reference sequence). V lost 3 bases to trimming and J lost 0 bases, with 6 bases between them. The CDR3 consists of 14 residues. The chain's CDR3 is CASSFSRSGNTIYF. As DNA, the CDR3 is TGTGCCAGCAGCTTTTCCCGCTCTGGAAACACCATATATTTT.

In nucleotides, the CDR3 is TGTGCCAGCAGTTACTCCGCATTGGGGTACGAGCAGTACTTC. It encodes CASSYSALGYEQYF. V is TRBV6-5 and J is TRBJ2-7; D is unclear. V was clipped by 0 bases and J by 4 bases, with 10 bases between them. This CDR3 is 14 amino acids long. CDR1 MNHEY and CDR2 SVGAGI come from the germline V gene.

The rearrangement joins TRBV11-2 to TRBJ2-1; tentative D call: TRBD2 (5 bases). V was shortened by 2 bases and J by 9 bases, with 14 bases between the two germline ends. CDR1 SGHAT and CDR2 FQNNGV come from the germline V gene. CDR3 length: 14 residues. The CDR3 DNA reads TGTGCCAGCAGCTTAACCGGGAACTGGGGTGAGCAGTTCTTC. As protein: CASSLTGNWGEQFF. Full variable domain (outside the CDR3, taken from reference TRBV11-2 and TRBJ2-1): EAGVAQSPRYKIIEKRQSVAFWCNPISGHATLYWYQQILGQGPKLLIQFQNNGVVDDSQLPKDRFSAERLKGVDSTLKIQPAKLEDSAVYLCASSLTGNWGEQFFGPGTRLTVL.

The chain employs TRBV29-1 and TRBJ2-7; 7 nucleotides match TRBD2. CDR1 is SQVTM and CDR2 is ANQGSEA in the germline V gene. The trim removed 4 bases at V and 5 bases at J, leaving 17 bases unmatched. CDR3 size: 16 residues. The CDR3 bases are TGCAGCGTTGGGGTGGGGGAGGGCCGTTTTCTCGACGAGCAGTACTTC. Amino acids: CSVGVGEGRFLDEQYF.

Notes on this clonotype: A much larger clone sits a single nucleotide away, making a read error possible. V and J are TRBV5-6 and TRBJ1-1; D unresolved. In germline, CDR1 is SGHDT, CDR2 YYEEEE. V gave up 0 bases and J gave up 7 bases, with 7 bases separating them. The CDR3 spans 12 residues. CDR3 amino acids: CASSLGKVEAFF. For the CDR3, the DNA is TGTGCCAGCAGCTTGGGGAAGGTTGAAGCTTTCTTT.

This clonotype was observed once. The CDR3 DNA reads TGTGCCAGCAGTTTATCGGGAAGGTGGACCGGGGAGCTGTTTTTT. The encoded protein is CASSLSGRWTGELFF. The V and J genes are TRBV27 and TRBJ2-2, with unresolved D. The CDR3 totals 15 residues. V dropped 0 bases and J dropped 5 bases, with 10 bases sitting between them. Germline CDR1 and CDR2: MNHEY and SMNVEV (reference sequence).

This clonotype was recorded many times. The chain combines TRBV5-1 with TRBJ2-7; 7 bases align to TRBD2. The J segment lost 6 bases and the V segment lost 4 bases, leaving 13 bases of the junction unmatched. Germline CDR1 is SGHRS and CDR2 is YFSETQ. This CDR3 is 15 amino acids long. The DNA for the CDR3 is TGCGCCAGCAGCGCGTCCGGGACTAACCTCCTCGAGCAGTACTTC. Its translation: CASSASGTNLLEQYF.

The CDR3, as DNA: TGCAGTGCTAGAGATCAGGGGGTTCAAGAGACCCAGTACTTC. Protein: CSARDQGVQETQYF. The V and J genes are TRBV20-1 and TRBJ2-5, with 7 nucleotides matching TRBD1. After removal of 0 bases from V and 2 bases from J, the junction contained 3 bases not matched to a gene. This CDR3 is built from 14 residues. Germline CDR1 reads DFQATT; CDR2 reads SNEGSKA (reference sequence).

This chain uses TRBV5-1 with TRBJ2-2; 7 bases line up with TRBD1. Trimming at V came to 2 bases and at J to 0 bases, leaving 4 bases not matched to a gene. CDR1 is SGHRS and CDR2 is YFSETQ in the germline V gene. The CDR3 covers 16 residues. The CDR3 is CASSLPGTANTGELFF. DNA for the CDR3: TGCGCCAGCAGCTTACCCGGGACAGCGAACACCGGGGAGCTGTTTTTT.

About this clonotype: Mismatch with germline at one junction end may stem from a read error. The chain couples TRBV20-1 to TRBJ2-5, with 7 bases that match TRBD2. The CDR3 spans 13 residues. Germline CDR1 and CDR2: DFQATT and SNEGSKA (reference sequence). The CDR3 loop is CSANSGLQETQSF. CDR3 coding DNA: TGCAGTGCTAATTCGGGACTACAAGAGACCCAGTCCTTC.

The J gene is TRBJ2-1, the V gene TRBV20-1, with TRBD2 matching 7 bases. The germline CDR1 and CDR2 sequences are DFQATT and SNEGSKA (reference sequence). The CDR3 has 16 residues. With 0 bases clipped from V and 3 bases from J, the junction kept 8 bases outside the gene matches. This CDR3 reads CSARDGSGNLYNEQFF. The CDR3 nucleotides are TGCAGTGCTAGAGATGGGAGCGGGAATCTCTACAATGAGCAGTTCTTC.